This T cell receptor beta chain was profiled in a study of CD8+ T cells in alopecia areata. Sequencing relied on a cDNA template that was reverse transcribed from extracted RNA. TCRdb keeps only in-frame clones here, not all; method: immunoSEQ multiplex PCR. In the table there are 250,000 to 350,000 clones, 60% of which are singletons. The treatment here: oral pan-JAK inhibitor, 5-10 mg twice daily. Germline CDR1 reads SGHVS; CDR2 reads FQNEAQ. CDR3 length: 14 residues. The ends were cut back, 0 bases at V and 4 bases at J, with 9 bases in the middle. The TCR was taken from a human donor with alopecia areata. V gene TRBV7-8 combines with J gene TRBJ1-2; D is possibly TRBD1 (6 bases). The sample here was CD4+ T cells sorted from blood, taken around week 52, from a patient treated with tofacitinib. The CDR3 here is CASSLAQGLYGYTF. As DNA, the CDR3 is TGTGCCAGCAGCTTAGCGCAGGGGCTCTATGGCTACACCTTC. Looking up the rest from reference TRBV7-8 and TRBJ1-2 gives the full variable domain: GAGVSQSPRYKVAKRGQDVALRCDPISGHVSLFWYQQALGQGPEFLTYFQNEAQLDKSGLPSDRFFAERPEGSVSTLKIQRTQQEDSAVYLCASSLAQGLYGYTFGSGTRLTVV.